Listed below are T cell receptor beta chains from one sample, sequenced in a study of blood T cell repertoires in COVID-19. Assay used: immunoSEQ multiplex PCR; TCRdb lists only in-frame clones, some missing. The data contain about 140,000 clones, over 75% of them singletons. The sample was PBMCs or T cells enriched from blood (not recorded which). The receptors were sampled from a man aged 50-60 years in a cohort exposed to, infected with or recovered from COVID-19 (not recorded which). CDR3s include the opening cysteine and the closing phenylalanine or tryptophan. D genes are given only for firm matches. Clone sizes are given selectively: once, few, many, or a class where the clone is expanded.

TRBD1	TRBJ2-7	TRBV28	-	CASSVTGFEQYF	TGTGCCAGCAGTGTGACAGGGTTCGAGCAGTACTTC
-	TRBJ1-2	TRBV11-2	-	CASSPGGYGYTF	TGTGCCAGCAGCCCGGGGGGCTATGGCTACACCTTC
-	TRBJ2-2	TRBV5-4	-	CASSLEGTGELFF	TGTGCCAGCAGCTTGGAGGGGACCGGGGAGCTGTTTTTT
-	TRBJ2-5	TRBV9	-	CASSAADGKETQYF	TGTGCCAGCAGCGCCGCCGACGGGAAAGAGACCCAGTACTTC
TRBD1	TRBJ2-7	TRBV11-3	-	CASSQGQTYEQYF	TGTGCCAGCAGCCAGGGACAGACATACGAGCAGTACTTC
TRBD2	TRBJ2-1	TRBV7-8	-	CASSLGVAGGPNEQFF	TGTGCCAGCAGCTTAGGGGTAGCGGGGGGGCCAAATGAGCAGTTCTTC
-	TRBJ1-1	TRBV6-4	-	CASSAEGRGEAFF	TGTGCCAGCAGTGCGGAGGGTCGGGGTGAAGCTTTCTTT
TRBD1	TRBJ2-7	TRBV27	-	CASSSSLNRGEQYF	TGTGCCAGCAGTTCGTCTCTTAACAGGGGCGAGCAGTACTTC
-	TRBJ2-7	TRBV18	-	CASSITGWSSYEQYF	TGTGCCAGCTCAATCACAGGGTGGAGCTCCTACGAGCAGTACTTC
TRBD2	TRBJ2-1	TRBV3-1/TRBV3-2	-	CASSLSGLAGGSRNEQFF	TGTGCCAGCAGTCTATCGGGACTAGCGGGAGGGTCGAGGAATGAGCAGTTCTTC
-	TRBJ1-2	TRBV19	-	CASRPVLGRGSYGYTF	TGTGCCAGTCGGCCCGTCTTGGGGCGAGGTTCCTATGGCTACACCTTC
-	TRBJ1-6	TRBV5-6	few	CASSLDRSDSPLHF	TGTGCCAGCAGCTTGGACCGGTCTGATTCACCCCTCCACTTT
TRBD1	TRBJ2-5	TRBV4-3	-	CASSLGTTGGETQYF	TGCGCCAGCAGCCTGGGGACTACAGGGGGCGAGACCCAGTACTTC
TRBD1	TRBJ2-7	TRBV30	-	CAWNGQGFSYEQYF	TGTGCCTGGAACGGACAGGGATTTTCCTACGAGCAGTACTTC
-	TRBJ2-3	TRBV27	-	CASSLRRRLGDTQYF	TGTGCCAGCAGTTTGCGGAGGCGTTTAGGAGATACGCAGTATTTT
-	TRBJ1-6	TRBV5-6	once	CASSLLPGIGNSPLHF	TGTGCCAGCAGCTTACTACCGGGGATCGGTAATTCACCCCTCCACTTT
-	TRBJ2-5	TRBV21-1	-	CASTLTGAETQYF	TGTGCCAGCACCCTGACAGGGGCAGAGACCCAGTACTTC
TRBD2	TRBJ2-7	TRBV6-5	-	CASTPGLAYEQYF	TGTGCCAGCACCCCGGGACTAGCCTACGAGCAGTACTTC
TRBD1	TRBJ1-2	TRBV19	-	CASSRDSLNYGYTF	TGTGCCAGTAGTAGGGACAGTCTAAACTATGGCTACACCTTC
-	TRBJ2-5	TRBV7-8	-	CASSRAAEETQYF	TGTGCCAGCAGCCGAGCGGCAGAAGAGACCCAGTACTTC
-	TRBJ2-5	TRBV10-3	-	CAISGPPQETQYF	TGTGCCATCAGTGGGCCACCCCAAGAGACCCAGTACTTC
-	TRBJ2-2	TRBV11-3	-	CASSPTRTGELFF	TGTGCCAGCAGCCCGACTAGAACCGGGGAGCTGTTTTTT
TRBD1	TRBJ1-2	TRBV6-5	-	CASSYEAGGFNYGYTF	TGTGCCAGCAGTTACGAGGCAGGGGGGTTTAACTATGGCTACACCTTC
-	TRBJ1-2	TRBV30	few	CAWQDSNYGYTF	TGTGCCTGGCAGGATTCTAACTATGGCTACACCTTC
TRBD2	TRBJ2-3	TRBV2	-	CASSDGRLAVDTQYF	TGTGCCAGCAGCGATGGTAGACTAGCTGTGGATACGCAGTATTTT
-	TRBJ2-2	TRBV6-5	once	CASSKQRVNTGELFF	TGTGCCAGCAGTAAACAGAGGGTGAACACCGGGGAGCTGTTTTTT
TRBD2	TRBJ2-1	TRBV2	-	CASSERLAGEDYEQFF	TGTGCCAGCAGTGAAAGACTAGCGGGTGAGGATTATGAGCAGTTCTTC
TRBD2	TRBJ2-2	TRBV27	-	CASTPRGGDTGELFF	TGTGCCAGCACTCCACGGGGGGGGGACACCGGGGAGCTGTTTTTT
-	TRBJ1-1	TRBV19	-	CASILDKNTEAFF	TGTGCCAGCATTCTTGACAAGAACACTGAAGCTTTCTTT
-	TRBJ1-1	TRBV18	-	CASSPDLTEAFF	TGTGCCAGCTCTCCGGACTTGACTGAAGCTTTCTTT